The clone carrying this T cell receptor (beta chain) was counted a few times. Antigen unknown. This record belongs to a study of blood T cells in healthy people across ages. Study as a whole: Template switching retrieved approximately one barcoded beta molecule for each two T cells.

There are 14 residues in the CDR3. V was clipped by 4 bases and J by 1 base, with 10 bases between them. Germline V gene sequence: CDR1 SEHNR, CDR2 FQNEAQ (reference sequence). Study-level results: In long-lived donors, naive CD4+ cell counts and diversity exceeded those of aged donors.

Then a second PCR, running roughly 6 to 12 cycles, was carried out with a sample-barcoded 5' primer and a J-beta primer mix. Each CDR3 protein is one row after TCRdb ran MiXCR on the 5' RACE reads. Of roughly 800,000 distinct CDR3 sequences in the sample, 20% to 25% were seen once. The sample also formed part of further work on T cells of mothers and their children.

V usage is TRBV7-9 and J usage is TRBJ1-1, with unresolved D. The sequence derives from a boy aged 10-17 years in good health. Input material: blood. The CDR3 sequence: CASSSRAANTEAFF. CDR3 coding DNA: TGTGCCAGCAGCTCGAGGGCTGCGAACACTGAAGCTTTCTTT. The full variable domain, completed using reference TRBV7-9 and TRBJ1-1, is DTGVSQNPRHKITKRGQNVTFRCDPISEHNRLYWYRQTLGQGPEFLTYFQNEAQLEKSRLLSDRFSAERPKGSFSTLEIQRTEQGDSAMYLCASSSRAANTEAFFGQGTRLTVV.